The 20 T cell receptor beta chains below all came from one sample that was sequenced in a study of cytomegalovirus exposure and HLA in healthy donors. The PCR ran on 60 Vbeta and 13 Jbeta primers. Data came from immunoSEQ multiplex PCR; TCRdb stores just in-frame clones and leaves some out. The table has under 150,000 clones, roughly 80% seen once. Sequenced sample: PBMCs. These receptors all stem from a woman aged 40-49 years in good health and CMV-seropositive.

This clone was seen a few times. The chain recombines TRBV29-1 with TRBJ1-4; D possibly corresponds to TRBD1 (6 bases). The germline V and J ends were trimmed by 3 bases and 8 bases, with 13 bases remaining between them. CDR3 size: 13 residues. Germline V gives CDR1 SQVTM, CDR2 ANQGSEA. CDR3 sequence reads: CSVDTGRGEKLFF. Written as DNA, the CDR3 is TGCAGCGTTGATACAGGGAGAGGGGAAAAACTGTTTTTT. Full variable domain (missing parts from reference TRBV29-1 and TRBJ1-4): SAVISQKPSRDICQRGTSLTIQCQVDSQVTMMFWYRQQPGQSLTLIATANQGSEATYESGFVIDKFPISRPNLTFSTLTVSNMSPEDSSIYLCSVDTGRGEKLFFGSGTQLSVL.

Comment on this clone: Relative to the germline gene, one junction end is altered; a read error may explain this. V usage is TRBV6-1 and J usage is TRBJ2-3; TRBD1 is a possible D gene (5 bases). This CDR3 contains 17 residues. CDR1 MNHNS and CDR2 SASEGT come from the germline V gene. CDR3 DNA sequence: TGTGCCAGCAGTGAAGTTATTAGTTTAGGGTCCACAGGTACGCAGTATTTT. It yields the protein CASSEVISLGSTGTQYF.

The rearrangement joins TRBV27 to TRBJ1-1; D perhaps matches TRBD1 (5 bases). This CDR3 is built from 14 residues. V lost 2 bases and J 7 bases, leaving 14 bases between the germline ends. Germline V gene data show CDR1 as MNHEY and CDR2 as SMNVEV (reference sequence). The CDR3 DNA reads TGTGCCAGCAGTTTAGTGGGGGGAACCGGTGAAGCTTTCTTT. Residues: CASSLVGGTGEAFF.

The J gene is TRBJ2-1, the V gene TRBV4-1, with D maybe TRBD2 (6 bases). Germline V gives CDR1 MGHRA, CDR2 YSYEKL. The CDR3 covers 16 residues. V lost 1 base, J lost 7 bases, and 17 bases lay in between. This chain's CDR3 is CASSQGAAGRKNEQFF. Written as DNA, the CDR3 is TGCGCCAGCAGCCAAGGGGCGGCGGGAAGGAAAAATGAGCAGTTCTTC.

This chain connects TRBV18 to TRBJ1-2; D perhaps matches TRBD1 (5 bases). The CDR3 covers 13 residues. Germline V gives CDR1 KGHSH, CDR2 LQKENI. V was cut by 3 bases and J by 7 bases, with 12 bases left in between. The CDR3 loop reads CASSPPGGIGYTF. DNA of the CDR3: TGTGCCAGCTCACCCCCGGGGGGAATTGGCTACACCTTC. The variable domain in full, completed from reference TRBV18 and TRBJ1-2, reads NAGVMQNPRHLVRRRGQEARLRCSPMKGHSHVYWYRQLPEEGLKFMVYLQKENIIDESGMPKERFSAEFPKEGPSILRIQQVVRGDSAAYFCASSPPGGIGYTFGSGTRLTVV.

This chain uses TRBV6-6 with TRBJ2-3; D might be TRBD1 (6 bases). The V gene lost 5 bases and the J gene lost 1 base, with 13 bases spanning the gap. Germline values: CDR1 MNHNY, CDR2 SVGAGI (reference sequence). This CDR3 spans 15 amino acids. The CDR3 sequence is CASSPRDTRTDTQYF. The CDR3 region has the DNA TGTGCCAGCAGTCCCCGGGACACCCGCACAGATACGCAGTATTTT.

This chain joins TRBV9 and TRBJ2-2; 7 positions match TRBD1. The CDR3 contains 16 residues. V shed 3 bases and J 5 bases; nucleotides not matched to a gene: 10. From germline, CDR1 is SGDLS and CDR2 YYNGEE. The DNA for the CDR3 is TGTGCCAGCAGCGGGACCGGGACAGCCCTAACCGGGGAGCTGTTTTTT. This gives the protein CASSGTGTALTGELFF. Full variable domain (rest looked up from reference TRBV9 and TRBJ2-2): DSGVTQTPKHLITATGQRVTLRCSPRSGDLSVYWYQQSLDQGLQFLIQYYNGEERAKGNILERFSAQQFPDLHSELNLSSLELGDSALYFCASSGTGTALTGELFFGEGSRLTVL.

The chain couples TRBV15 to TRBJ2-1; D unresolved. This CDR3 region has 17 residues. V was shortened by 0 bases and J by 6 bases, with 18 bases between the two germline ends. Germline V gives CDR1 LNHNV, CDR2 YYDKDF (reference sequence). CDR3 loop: CATSRDTPPASGNEQFF. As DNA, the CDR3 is TGTGCCACCAGCAGAGATACCCCGCCGGCTAGTGGCAATGAGCAGTTCTTC.

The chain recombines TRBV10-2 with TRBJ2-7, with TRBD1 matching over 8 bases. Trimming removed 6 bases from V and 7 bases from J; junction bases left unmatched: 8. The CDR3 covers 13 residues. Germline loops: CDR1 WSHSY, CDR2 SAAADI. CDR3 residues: CASRDRVTREQYF. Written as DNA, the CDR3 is TGCGCCAGCAGGGACAGGGTAACAAGGGAGCAGTACTTC.

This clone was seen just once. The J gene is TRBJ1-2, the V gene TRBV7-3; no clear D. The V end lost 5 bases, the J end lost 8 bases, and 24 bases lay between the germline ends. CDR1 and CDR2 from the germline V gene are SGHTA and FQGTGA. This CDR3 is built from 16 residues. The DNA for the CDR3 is TGTGCCAGCAGCAAGGTGAGGGCTCCCTACCCGGTCGGCTACACCTTC. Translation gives CASSKVRAPYPVGYTF. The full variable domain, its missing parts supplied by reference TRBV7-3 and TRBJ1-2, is GAGVSQTPSNKVTEKGKYVELRCDPISGHTALYWYRQSLGQGPEFLIYFQGTGAADDSGLPNDRFFAVRPEGSVSTLKIQRTERGDSAVYLCASSKVRAPYPVGYTFGSGTRLTVV.

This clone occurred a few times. The CDR3 region has the DNA TGTGCCAGCAGTTTTACGCGGATCCGGGAGCCCCAGCATTTT. Its translation is CASSFTRIREPQHF. The chain recombines TRBV28 with TRBJ1-5; no definite D call. Trimming cost V 3 bases and J 8 bases, with 14 bases left between them. CDR3 length: 14 amino acids. Germline CDR1 MDHEN, CDR2 SYDVKM. Based on the CDR3 plus reference TRBV28 and TRBJ1-5, the full variable domain is DVKVTQSSRYLVKRTGEKVFLECVQDMDHENMFWYRQDPGLGLRLIYFSYDVKMKEKGDIPEGYSVSREKKERFSLILESASTNQTSMYLCASSFTRIREPQHFGDGTRLSIL.

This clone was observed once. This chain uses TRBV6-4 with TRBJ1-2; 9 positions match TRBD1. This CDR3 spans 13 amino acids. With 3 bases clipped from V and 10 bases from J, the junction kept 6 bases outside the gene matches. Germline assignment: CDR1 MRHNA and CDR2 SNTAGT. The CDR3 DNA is TGTGCCAGCAGTGAGCCGGGACAGGGTATCTACACCTTC. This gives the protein CASSEPGQGIYTF.

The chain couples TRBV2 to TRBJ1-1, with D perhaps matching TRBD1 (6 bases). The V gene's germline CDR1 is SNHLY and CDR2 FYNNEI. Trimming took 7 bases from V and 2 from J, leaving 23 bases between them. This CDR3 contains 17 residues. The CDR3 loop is CASIPFGTPNFNTEAFF. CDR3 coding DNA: TGTGCCAGCATCCCATTTGGGACACCAAATTTTAACACTGAAGCTTTCTTT.

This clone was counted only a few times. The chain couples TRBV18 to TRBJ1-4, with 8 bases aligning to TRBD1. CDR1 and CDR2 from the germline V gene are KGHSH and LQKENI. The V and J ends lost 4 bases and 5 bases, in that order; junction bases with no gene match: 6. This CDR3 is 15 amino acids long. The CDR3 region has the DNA TGTGCCAGCTCACTCGGACAGGGCCGAAATGAAAAACTGTTTTTT. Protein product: CASSLGQGRNEKLFF.

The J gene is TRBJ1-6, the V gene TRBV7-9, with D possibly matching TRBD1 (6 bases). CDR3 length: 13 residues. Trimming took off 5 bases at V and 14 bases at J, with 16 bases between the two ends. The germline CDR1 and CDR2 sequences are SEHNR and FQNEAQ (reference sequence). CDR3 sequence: CASSKDRPGSLHF. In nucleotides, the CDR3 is TGTGCCAGCAGCAAGGACAGACCGGGGTCCCTCCACTTT.

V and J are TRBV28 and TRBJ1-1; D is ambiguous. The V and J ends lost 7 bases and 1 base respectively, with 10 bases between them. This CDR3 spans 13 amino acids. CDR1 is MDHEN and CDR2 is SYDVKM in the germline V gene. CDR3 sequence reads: CASNDFGNTEAFF. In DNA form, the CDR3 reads TGTGCCAGCAACGATTTCGGGAACACTGAAGCTTTCTTT.

The CDR3 loop is CAWNGGTGRNQPQHF. The CDR3 nucleotides are TGTGCCTGGAACGGGGGGACCGGTCGCAATCAGCCCCAGCATTTT. The gene calls are TRBV30 and TRBJ1-5; weak D call: TRBD1 (5 bases). The V and J ends lost 4 bases and 2 bases respectively, with 15 bases between them. The CDR3 contains 15 residues. The germline gives CDR1 GTSNPN, CDR2 SVGIG (reference sequence). The whole variable domain, remainder taken from reference TRBV30 and TRBJ1-5, is SQTIHQWPATLVQPVGSPLSLECTVEGTSNPNLYWYRQAAGRGLQLLFYSVGIGQISSEVPQNLSASRPQDRQFILSSKKLLLSDSGFYLCAWNGGTGRNQPQHFGDGTRLSIL.

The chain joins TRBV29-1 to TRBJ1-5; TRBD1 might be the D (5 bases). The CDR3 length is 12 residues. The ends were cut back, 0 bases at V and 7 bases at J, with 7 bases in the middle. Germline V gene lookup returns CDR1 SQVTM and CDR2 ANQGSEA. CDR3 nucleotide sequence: TGCAGCGTTGAAGATGGGGGGCAGCCCCAGCATTTT. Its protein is CSVEDGGQPQHF.

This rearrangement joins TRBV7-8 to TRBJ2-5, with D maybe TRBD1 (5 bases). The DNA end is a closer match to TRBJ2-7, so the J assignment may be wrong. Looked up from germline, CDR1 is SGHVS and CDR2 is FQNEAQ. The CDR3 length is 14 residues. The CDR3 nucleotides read TGTGCCAGCAGCCACAGGTCGACTTCCTACGAGCAGTACTTC. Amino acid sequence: CASSHRSTSYEQYF.

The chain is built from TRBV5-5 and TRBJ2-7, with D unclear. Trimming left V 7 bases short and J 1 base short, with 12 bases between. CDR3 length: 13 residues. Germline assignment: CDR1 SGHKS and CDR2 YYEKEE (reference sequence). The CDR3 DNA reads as TGTGCCAGCTCCGAGACGGGTTCCTACGAGCAGTACTTC. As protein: CASSETGSYEQYF. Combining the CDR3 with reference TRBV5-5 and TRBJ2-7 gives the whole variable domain DAGVTQSPTHLIKTRGQQVTLRCSPISGHKSVSWYQQVLGQGPQFIFQYYEKEERGRGNFPDRFSARQFPNYSSELNVNALLLGDSALYLCASSETGSYEQYFGPGTRLTVT.